The text below deals with one T cell receptor beta chain. The antigen remains undetermined. The data stem from a study of CXCR3-negative and CXCR3-positive naive CD8 T cells. Study-wide results and limits: Hydrophobicity of TRB CDR3s was greater in CXCR3-positive naive cells than in CXCR3-negative naive cells.

CD45RO-CCR7+CD27+CD95- cells counted as naive CD8+ T cells. The TRB cDNA libraries were prepared by 5' RACE with UMI labels. TCRdb reprocessed the 5' RACE reads; each CDR3 protein has one entry and no DNA is given. Here the sample table reports around 81,000 distinct CDR3 sequences. Germline V CDR1 and CDR2: SQVTM, ANQGSEA. The CDR3 consists of 11 residues. This receptor was taken from a human donor in good health. Some clones in this sample may be carry-over from other donors' samples. The chain links TRBV29-1 to TRBJ2-1. The sequencing sample was made of naive CXCR3- CD8+ T cells from blood. Subset denoted: CD45RO-CCR7+CD27+CD95- naive CD8+ T cells lacking CXCR3 (TNR3-). CDR3: CSVETTREQFF.